The 8 T cell receptor beta chains below were found in one sample sequenced in a study of blood T cell repertoires in COVID-19. Only in-frame clones appear in the TCRdb table, and some are missing; sequencing was by immunoSEQ multiplex PCR. The table has some 200,000 clones, 75% to 90% seen once; the top ten hold around 7.5%. Sequenced sample: peripheral blood. The receptor source for this set is a woman in her sixties with acute or convalescent COVID-19.

The chain couples TRBV20-1 to TRBJ1-2; no firm D call. The CDR3 covers 14 residues. Deletions cut 3 bases from V and 2 bases from J, with 13 bases between. Looked up from germline, CDR1 is DFQATT and CDR2 is SNEGSKA (reference sequence). Here the CDR3 DNA reads TGCAGTGCTAGTAGTGAGCGGTCGAACTATGGCTACACCTTC. Translation gives CSASSERSNYGYTF.

The sample holds a few counts of this clone. This sequence joins TRBV30 and TRBJ2-7; TRBD2 aligns across 11 bases. The CDR3 length is 14 residues. V dropped 2 bases and J dropped 3; count of bases not matched to a gene: 3. Germline assignment: CDR1 GTSNPN and CDR2 SVGIG (reference sequence). This CDR3 reads CAWSRLAGFYEQYF. Written as DNA, the CDR3 is TGTGCCTGGAGTCGACTAGCGGGATTCTACGAGCAGTACTTC.

The chain uses TRBV18 and TRBJ1-1; D perhaps matches TRBD1 (5 bases). V was pared by 2 bases and J by 1 base, with 8 bases between. CDR1 and CDR2 from the germline V gene are KGHSH and LQKENI. The CDR3 extends over 14 amino acids. The CDR3 sequence: CASSPVQGNTEAFF. Here the CDR3 DNA reads TGTGCCAGCTCACCAGTTCAGGGGAACACTGAAGCTTTCTTT.

This rearrangement joins TRBV29-1 to TRBJ2-1, with 7 bases matching TRBD1. The germline CDR1 and CDR2 sequences are SQVTM and ANQGSEA. This CDR3 spans 11 amino acids. The V gene end was trimmed by 6 bases and the J gene end by 12 bases; junction bases not matched to a gene: 8. The CDR3: CSVQTGVGQFF. The CDR3 coding sequence is TGCAGCGTGCAAACAGGGGTAGGGCAGTTCTTC.

Comment on this clone: In the same sample, other DNA sequences code for this CDR3. The CDR3 region has the DNA TGCGCCAGCAGCCTGGGGACTAGCGGCTACAATGAGCAGTTCTTC. Protein product: CASSLGTSGYNEQFF. This chain connects TRBV5-1 to TRBJ2-1, with 11 nucleotides matching TRBD2. The CDR3 covers 15 residues. The V gene end was trimmed by 4 bases and the J gene end by 3 bases; junction bases not matched to a gene: 3. Germline values: CDR1 SGHRS, CDR2 YFSETQ.

On this clone: Other DNA sequences from this sample encode an identical CDR3 as well. This rearrangement joins TRBV5-1 to TRBJ2-7, with 8 bases matching TRBD1. J was trimmed by 3 bases and V by 0 bases; bases with no gene match: 5. Germline-derived CDR1 and CDR2 are SGHRS and YFSETQ. The CDR3 is made up of 15 amino acids. The DNA of the CDR3 is TGCGCCAGCAGCTTGGGAGGGACAGGAGTCTACGAGCAGTACTTC. This encodes CASSLGGTGVYEQYF.

J is TRBJ1-2 and V is TRBV18, with TRBD1 matching 10 bases. V shed 0 bases, J shed 4 bases, and the junction held 5 bases outside the gene matches. This CDR3 has 16 residues. The V gene's germline CDR1 is KGHSH and CDR2 LQKENI. The CDR3 reads CASSPPGTGAFYGYTF. The CDR3 nucleotides read TGTGCCAGCTCACCACCGGGGACAGGGGCTTTCTATGGCTACACCTTC.

The chain joins TRBV6-2 or TRBV6-3 to TRBJ1-5, with D maybe TRBD1 (5 bases). The CDR3 sequence is 14 residues long. V dropped 4 bases and J dropped 7 bases, with 14 bases sitting between them. The V gene's germline CDR1 is MNHEY and CDR2 SVGEGT. In nucleotides, the CDR3 is TGTGCCAGCAGTTCAGGGTTTGATTGGCAGCCCCAGCATTTT. Translated: CASSSGFDWQPQHF.